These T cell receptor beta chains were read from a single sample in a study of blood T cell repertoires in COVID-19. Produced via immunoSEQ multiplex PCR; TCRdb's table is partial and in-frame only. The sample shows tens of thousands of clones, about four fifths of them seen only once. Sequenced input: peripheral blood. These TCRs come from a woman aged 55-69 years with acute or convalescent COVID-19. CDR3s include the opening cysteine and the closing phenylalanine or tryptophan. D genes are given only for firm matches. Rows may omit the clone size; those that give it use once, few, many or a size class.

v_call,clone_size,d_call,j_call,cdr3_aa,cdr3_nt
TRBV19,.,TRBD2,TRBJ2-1,CATYSLAGGSYNEQFF,TGTGCCACTTATTCACTTGCGGGAGGTTCTTACAATGAGCAGTTCTTC
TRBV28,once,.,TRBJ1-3,CASRTGFHTIYF,TGTGCCAGCAGAACAGGGTTCCACACCATATATTTT
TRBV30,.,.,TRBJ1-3,CAWSVAGFGNTIYF,TGTGCCTGGAGTGTAGCGGGCTTTGGAAACACCATATATTTT
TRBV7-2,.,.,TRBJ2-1,CASSYYGSGPNYNEQFF,TGTGCCAGCAGCTATTACGGAAGCGGACCCAACTACAATGAGCAGTTCTTC
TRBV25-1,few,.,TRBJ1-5,CASSEEKLGVVCNQPQHF,TGTGCCAGCAGTGAGGAAAAGTTAGGGGTCGTTTGTAATCAGCCCCAGCATTTT
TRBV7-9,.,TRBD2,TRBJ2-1,CASSPPPGRAPDEQFF,TGTGCCAGCAGCCCCCCTCCGGGGAGGGCTCCGGATGAGCAGTTCTTC
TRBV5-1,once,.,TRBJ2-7,CASSWSTTSSYEQYF,TGCGCCAGCAGCTGGTCTACCACGAGCTCCTACGAGCAGTACTTC
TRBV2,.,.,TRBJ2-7,CASSELELAYSYEQYF,TGTGCCAGCAGTGAATTGGAGTTAGCGTACTCCTACGAGCAGTACTTC
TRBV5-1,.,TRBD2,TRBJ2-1,CASSLQAGVLIEQFF,TGCGCCAGCAGCTTGCAAGCGGGAGTCTTGATTGAGCAGTTCTTC
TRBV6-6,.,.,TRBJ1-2,CASTVERGDYGYTF,TGTGCCAGCACCGTCGAGCGGGGCGACTATGGCTACACCTTC
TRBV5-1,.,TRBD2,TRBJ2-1,CASSGGGRAGNEQFF,TGCGCCAGCAGCGGTGGCGGGAGGGCGGGGAATGAGCAGTTCTTC
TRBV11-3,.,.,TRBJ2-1,CASGNPLVDEQFF,TGTGCCAGCGGCAATCCCCTGGTCGATGAGCAGTTCTTC
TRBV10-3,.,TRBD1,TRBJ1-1,CAIRQGTEAFF,TGTGCCATCAGACAGGGGACTGAAGCTTTCTTT
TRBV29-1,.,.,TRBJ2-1,CSARRGGDEQFF,TGCAGCGCACGCAGGGGTGGGGATGAGCAGTTCTTC
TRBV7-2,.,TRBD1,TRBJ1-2,CASSLDNRGANGYTF,TGTGCCAGCAGCTTAGATAACAGGGGAGCGAATGGCTACACCTTC
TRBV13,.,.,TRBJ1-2,CASSLVNGGNNGYTF,TGTGCCAGCAGCTTAGTCAACGGGGGGAATAATGGCTACACCTTC
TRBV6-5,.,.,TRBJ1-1,CTGGYGSTEAFF,TGTACCGGGGGGTATGGGAGCACTGAAGCTTTCTTT
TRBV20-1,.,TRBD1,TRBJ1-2,CSASQGAGYTF,TGCAGTGCTTCCCAGGGGGCTGGCTACACCTTC
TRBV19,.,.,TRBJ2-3,CASRATRESSTDTQYF,TGTGCCAGTAGGGCGACCCGGGAAAGTAGCACAGATACGCAGTATTTT
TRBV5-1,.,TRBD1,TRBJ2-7,CASSMGSNRGDEEQYF,TGCGCCAGCAGCATGGGATCGAACAGGGGGGACGAGGAGCAGTACTTC
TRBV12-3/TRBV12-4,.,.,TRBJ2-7,CASRPTGSYEQYF,TGTGCCAGCAGACCTACAGGGTCCTACGAGCAGTACTTC
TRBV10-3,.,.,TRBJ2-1,CAIRNPETGMHEQFF,TGTGCCATCAGAAACCCTGAGACAGGAATGCATGAGCAGTTCTTC
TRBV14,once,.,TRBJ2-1,CASSPEPRGPKDDEQFF,TGTGCCAGCAGCCCGGAACCCAGGGGACCGAAGGACGATGAGCAGTTCTTC
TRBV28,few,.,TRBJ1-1,CASSSGSPTEAFF,TGTGCCAGCAGTTCCGGGTCACCTACTGAAGCTTTCTTT
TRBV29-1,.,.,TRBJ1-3,CSVAPQVGNTIYF,TGCAGCGTTGCCCCTCAGGTTGGAAACACCATATATTTT
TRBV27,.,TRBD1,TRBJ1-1,CASSVWTGWTGGDTEAFF,TGTGCCAGCAGTGTGTGGACAGGCTGGACCGGTGGGGACACTGAAGCTTTCTTT
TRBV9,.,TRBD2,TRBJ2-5,CASSVGGGQETQYF,TGTGCCAGCAGCGTAGGCGGGGGTCAAGAGACCCAGTACTTC
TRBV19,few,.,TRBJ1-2,CARTPNYGYTF,TGTGCCAGGACACCAAACTATGGCTACACCTTC
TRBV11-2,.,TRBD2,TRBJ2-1,CASYLGTSGSLSYNEQFF,TGTGCCAGCTACCTGGGGACTAGCGGGAGTCTTTCCTACAATGAGCAGTTCTTC